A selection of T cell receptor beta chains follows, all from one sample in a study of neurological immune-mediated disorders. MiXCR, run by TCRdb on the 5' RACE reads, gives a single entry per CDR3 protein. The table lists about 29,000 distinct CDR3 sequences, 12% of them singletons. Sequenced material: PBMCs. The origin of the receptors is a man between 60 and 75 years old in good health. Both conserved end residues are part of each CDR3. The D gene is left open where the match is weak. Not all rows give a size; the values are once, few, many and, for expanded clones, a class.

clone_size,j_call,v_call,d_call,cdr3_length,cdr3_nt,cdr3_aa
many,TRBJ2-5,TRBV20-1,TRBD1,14,TGCAGTGCTAGGACAGGGGTTCCTCAAGAGACCCAGTACTTC,CSARTGVPQETQYF
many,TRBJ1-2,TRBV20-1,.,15,TGCAGTGCTAGCGCAGTCAGGGGCCCCTTCTATGGCTACACCTTC,CSASAVRGPFYGYTF
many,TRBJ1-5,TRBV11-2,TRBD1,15,TGTGCCAGCAGCAGGACAGGGGAGAGCAATCAGCCCCAGCATTTT,CASSRTGESNQPQHF
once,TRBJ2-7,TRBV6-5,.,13,TGTACCAGCAGACGAGGACCCATTTACGAGCAGTACTTC,CTSRRGPIYEQYF
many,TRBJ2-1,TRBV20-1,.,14,TGCAGTGCTAGATGGGGCCTCAGGGGCCGTGAGCAGTTCTTC,CSARWGLRGREQFF
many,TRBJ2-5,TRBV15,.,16,TGTGCCACCAGCAGAGATTCGGGGGCGGCTCGGGAGACCCAGTACTTC,CATSRDSGAARETQYF
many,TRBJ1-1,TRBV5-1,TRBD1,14,TGCGCCAGCAGCCGACAGGGTCAGAACACTGAAGCTTTCTTT,CASSRQGQNTEAFF
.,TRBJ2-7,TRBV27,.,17,TGTGCCAGCAGTTTAACCCGTGTGGGGCCGGCCTCCTACGAGCAGTACTTC,CASSLTRVGPASYEQYF
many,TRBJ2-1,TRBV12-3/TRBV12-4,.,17,TGTGCCAGCAGCCGGTACTCAGGGTCCGGCTCCTACAATGAGCAGTTCTTC,CASSRYSGSGSYNEQFF
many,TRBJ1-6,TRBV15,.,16,TGTGCCACCAGCAGAGATAGGGACGTGGGAAATTCACCCCTCCACTTT,CATSRDRDVGNSPLHF
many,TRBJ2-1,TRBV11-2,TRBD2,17,TGTGCCAGCAGCTTAGGGCGTGGCGGGAGTAAATACAATGAGCAGTTCTTC,CASSLGRGGSKYNEQFF
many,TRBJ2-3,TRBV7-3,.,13,TGTGCCAGCAGCTTCAGGGGCACAGATACGCAGTATTTT,CASSFRGTDTQYF
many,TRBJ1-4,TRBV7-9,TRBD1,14,TGTGCCAGCAGCTTGGAGGGACAGCCGGTAAAACTGTTTTTT,CASSLEGQPVKLFF
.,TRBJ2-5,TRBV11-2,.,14,TGTGCAAGCAGCTTCCTTTTGGCCGGAGAGACCCAGTACTTC,CASSFLLAGETQYF
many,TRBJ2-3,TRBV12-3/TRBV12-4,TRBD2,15,TGTGCCAGCAGTTTTGGCGGGAGAGGGACAGATACGCAGTATTTT,CASSFGGRGTDTQYF
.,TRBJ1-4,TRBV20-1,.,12,TGCAGTGCTGATCTAGGGAATGAAAAACTGTTTTTT,CSADLGNEKLFF
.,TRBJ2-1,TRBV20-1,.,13,TGCAGTGCACAAACAGGAGGGGTAAATGAGCAGTTCTTC,CSAQTGGVNEQFF
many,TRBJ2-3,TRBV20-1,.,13,TGCAGTGCTAGTACCGGGGGCACAGATACGCAGTATTTT,CSASTGGTDTQYF